A selection of T cell receptor beta chains follows, all from one sample in a study of blood T cells in healthy people across ages. TCRdb reprocessed the 5' RACE reads via MiXCR and lists one record per CDR3 protein. This table holds around 800,000 distinct CDR3 sequences, around 62% found once. Sequenced: blood. The receptors shown here come from a man younger than 40 in good health. CDR3s leave out the opening cysteine and the closing phenylalanine or tryptophan. A row's size may be missing; if present it is once, few, many or a size class.

cdr3_aa: ASSYLAGHSYKQY
j_call: TRBJ2-7
v_call: TRBV7-2
clone_size: .

cdr3_aa: ASSLDTTGAETQY
j_call: TRBJ2-5
v_call: TRBV7-8
clone_size: .

cdr3_aa: ACSSGTDIYEQY
j_call: TRBJ2-7
v_call: TRBV5-1
clone_size: .

cdr3_aa: ASSLAQGGNTEAF
j_call: TRBJ1-1
v_call: TRBV13
clone_size: .

cdr3_aa: ASRIGGSMGYT
j_call: TRBJ1-2
v_call: TRBV6-5
clone_size: .

cdr3_aa: ASSSDREPT
j_call: TRBJ1-2
v_call: TRBV5-6
clone_size: few

cdr3_aa: ASSQEKLGGLSTDTQY
j_call: TRBJ2-3
v_call: TRBV4-2
clone_size: .

cdr3_aa: ASSWDSYNEQY
j_call: .
v_call: TRBV6-6
clone_size: .

cdr3_aa: ASSLETGDAADTQY
j_call: TRBJ2-3
v_call: TRBV5-1
clone_size: .

cdr3_aa: SARDQGNQPQH
j_call: TRBJ1-5
v_call: TRBV20-1
clone_size: .

cdr3_aa: ASSLGSVQPQH
j_call: TRBJ1-5
v_call: TRBV6-5
clone_size: .

cdr3_aa: ASSNQGRQPQH
j_call: TRBJ1-5
v_call: TRBV21-1
clone_size: .

cdr3_aa: ASSFDFYGYT
j_call: TRBJ1-2
v_call: TRBV28
clone_size: .

cdr3_aa: ASSLRPLYNEQF
j_call: TRBJ2-1
v_call: TRBV16
clone_size: few

cdr3_aa: ASTLTPWGRKQF
j_call: TRBJ2-1
v_call: TRBV21-1
clone_size: .

cdr3_aa: ASSYFHQGLFTDTQY
j_call: TRBJ2-3
v_call: TRBV6-5
clone_size: .

cdr3_aa: ASSVNRDSNQPQH
j_call: TRBJ1-5
v_call: TRBV7-2
clone_size: many

cdr3_aa: SAYRRARSYEQY
j_call: TRBJ2-7
v_call: TRBV20-1
clone_size: .

cdr3_aa: ASSVAPMSGTYEQY
j_call: TRBJ2-7
v_call: TRBV9
clone_size: .

cdr3_aa: ASSASGGPADTQY
j_call: TRBJ2-3
v_call: TRBV9
clone_size: few

cdr3_aa: SARLESDTQY
j_call: TRBJ2-3
v_call: TRBV20-1
clone_size: .

cdr3_aa: ASRTGGVEGYT
j_call: TRBJ1-2
v_call: TRBV27
clone_size: .

cdr3_aa: ASSTPNPWYGYT
j_call: TRBJ1-2
v_call: TRBV7-2
clone_size: .

cdr3_aa: ASSLDWGAEETQY
j_call: TRBJ2-5
v_call: TRBV7-2
clone_size: .

cdr3_aa: ASSLVLAGGSHEQF
j_call: TRBJ2-1
v_call: TRBV5-1
clone_size: .

cdr3_aa: ATSRDGQWTDTQY
j_call: TRBJ2-3
v_call: TRBV15
clone_size: .

cdr3_aa: ASSSTDRLSNYGYT
j_call: TRBJ1-2
v_call: TRBV6-2/TRBV6-3
clone_size: .

cdr3_aa: ASTGGVGSYNSPLH
j_call: TRBJ1-6
v_call: TRBV6-5
clone_size: few

cdr3_aa: ASSDRVHGYT
j_call: TRBJ1-2
v_call: TRBV2
clone_size: .

cdr3_aa: ASSPRTGGSYGYT
j_call: TRBJ1-2
v_call: TRBV9
clone_size: few

cdr3_aa: ATRLAEYNEQF
j_call: TRBJ2-1
v_call: TRBV7-2
clone_size: .

cdr3_aa: ASSPRRTGGPYGQY
j_call: TRBJ2-7
v_call: TRBV12-3/TRBV12-4
clone_size: .

cdr3_aa: ASSLASQLYYGYT
j_call: TRBJ1-2
v_call: TRBV7-8
clone_size: .

cdr3_aa: ASSQERRGTEAF
j_call: TRBJ1-1
v_call: TRBV4-3
clone_size: .

cdr3_aa: ATSRAEGYNEQF
j_call: TRBJ2-1
v_call: TRBV15
clone_size: .

cdr3_aa: ALTVNTGELF
j_call: TRBJ2-2
v_call: TRBV30
clone_size: .

cdr3_aa: SARDPNTGTDTQY
j_call: TRBJ2-3
v_call: TRBV20-1
clone_size: .

cdr3_aa: AISAQGYEQY
j_call: TRBJ2-7
v_call: TRBV10-3
clone_size: few

cdr3_aa: ASSLVPFNPYEQY
j_call: TRBJ2-7
v_call: TRBV5-1
clone_size: .

cdr3_aa: ASSHGLFTYEQY
j_call: TRBJ2-7
v_call: TRBV4-1
clone_size: .

cdr3_aa: ASSYDTGYT
j_call: TRBJ1-2
v_call: TRBV6-2/TRBV6-3
clone_size: .

cdr3_aa: SLDYNEETQY
j_call: TRBJ2-5
v_call: TRBV20-1
clone_size: few

cdr3_aa: ASSQVGSGTADTQY
j_call: TRBJ2-3
v_call: TRBV4-2
clone_size: .

cdr3_aa: ASSAPGQGDDQPQH
j_call: TRBJ1-5
v_call: TRBV2
clone_size: .

cdr3_aa: ASSQDRQPNEQF
j_call: TRBJ2-1
v_call: TRBV4-2
clone_size: many

cdr3_aa: ASILGTGPYEQY
j_call: TRBJ2-5
v_call: TRBV6-6
clone_size: .

cdr3_aa: ASSQGPAGGLETQY
j_call: TRBJ2-5
v_call: TRBV4-2
clone_size: few

cdr3_aa: ASPGQGLYEQY
j_call: TRBJ2-7
v_call: TRBV6-1
clone_size: .

cdr3_aa: ASSPRGGARTEAF
j_call: TRBJ1-1
v_call: TRBV27
clone_size: .

cdr3_aa: ASSLEPGGGNTEAF
j_call: TRBJ1-1
v_call: TRBV5-1
clone_size: .

cdr3_aa: ASSLDRSANSPLH
j_call: TRBJ1-6
v_call: TRBV13
clone_size: .

cdr3_aa: ASSDLVPGAPLGQY
j_call: TRBJ2-5
v_call: TRBV25-1
clone_size: .

cdr3_aa: SARGQTGTSTDTQY
j_call: TRBJ2-3
v_call: TRBV20-1
clone_size: .

cdr3_aa: ASSVRQGTDTQY
j_call: TRBJ2-3
v_call: TRBV7-2
clone_size: few

cdr3_aa: ASKQNGQSTGELF
j_call: TRBJ2-2
v_call: TRBV6-5
clone_size: once